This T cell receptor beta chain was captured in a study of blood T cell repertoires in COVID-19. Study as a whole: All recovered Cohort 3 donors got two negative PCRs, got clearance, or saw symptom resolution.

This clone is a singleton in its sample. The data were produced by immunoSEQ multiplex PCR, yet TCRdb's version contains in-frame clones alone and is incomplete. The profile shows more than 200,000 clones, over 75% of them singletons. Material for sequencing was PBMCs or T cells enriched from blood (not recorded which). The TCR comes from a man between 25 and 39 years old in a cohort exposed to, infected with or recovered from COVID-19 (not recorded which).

This CDR3 reads CASSRGTANSEPHF. In nucleotides, the CDR3 is TGTGCCAGCTCACGGGGGACAGCCAATTCCGAACCCCACTTT. This chain links TRBV18 with TRBJ1-6; the match to TRBD1 covers 7 bases. Unmatched junction bases numbered 15, after V lost 4 bases and J lost 18 bases. Germline CDR1 reads KGHSH; CDR2 reads LQKENI. The CDR3 covers 14 residues. The entire variable domain, with the rest obtained from reference TRBV18 and TRBJ1-6, is as follows: NAGVMQNPRHLVRRRGQEARLRCSPMKGHSHVYWYRQLPEEGLKFMVYLQKENIIDESGMPKERFSAEFPKEGPSILRIQQVVRGDSAAYFCASSRGTANSEPHFGNGTRLTVT.